The text below deals with one TCR beta chain. The sample comes from a study of human versus mouse CDR3 diversity and MHC coevolution. CDR1 and CDR2 from the germline V gene are MNHNS and SASEGT. V was shortened by 10 bases and J by 0 bases, with 14 bases between the two germline ends. The CDR3 has 14 amino acids. The data were produced by immunoSEQ multiplex PCR, yet TCRdb's version contains in-frame clones alone and is incomplete. The sample lists fewer than 80,000 clones, 85% to 95% occurring once. The receptor was derived from a person aged 30 to 70 in good health. Sample: naive CD4+ T cells from blood. Described subset: CD45RO-negative CD62L-positive naive CD4 T cells. The chain combines TRBV6-1 with TRBJ2-3, with D possibly TRBD1 on 5 matching bases. CDR3 in DNA: TGTGCCACAAACAGGCCGGCTAGCACAGATACGCAGTATTTT. Amino acid sequence: CATNRPASTDTQYF.